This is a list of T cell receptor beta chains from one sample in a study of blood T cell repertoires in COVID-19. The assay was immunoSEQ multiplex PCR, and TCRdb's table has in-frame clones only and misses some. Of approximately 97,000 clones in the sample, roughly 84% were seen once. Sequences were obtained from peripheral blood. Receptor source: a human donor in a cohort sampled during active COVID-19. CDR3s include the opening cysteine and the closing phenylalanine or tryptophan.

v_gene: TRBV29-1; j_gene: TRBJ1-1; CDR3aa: CSPRTEEAFF
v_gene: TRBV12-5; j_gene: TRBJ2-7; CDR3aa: CASGFPRQGTSYEQYF
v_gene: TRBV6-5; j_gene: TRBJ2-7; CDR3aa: CASSRTAGLYEQYF
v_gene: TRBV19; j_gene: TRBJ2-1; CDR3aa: CASSIRRAERDEQFF
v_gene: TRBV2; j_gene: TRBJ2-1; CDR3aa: CASSSLPGLAGNEQFF
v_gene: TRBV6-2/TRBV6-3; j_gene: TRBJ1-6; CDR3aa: CASSLGQYNSPLHF
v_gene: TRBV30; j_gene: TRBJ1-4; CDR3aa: CAWSPREGEKLFF
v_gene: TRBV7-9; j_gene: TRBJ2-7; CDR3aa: CASSLLAGTGVYEQYF
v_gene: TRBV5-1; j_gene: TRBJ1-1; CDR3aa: CASSFFGQALNTEAFF
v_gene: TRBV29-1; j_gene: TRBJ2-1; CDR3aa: CSVISGSGQFF
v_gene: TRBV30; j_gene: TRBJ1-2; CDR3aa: CAWSVGGTAQHGYTF
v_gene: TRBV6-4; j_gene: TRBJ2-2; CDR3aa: CASSDSGQGADTGELFF
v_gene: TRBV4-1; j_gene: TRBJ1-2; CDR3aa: CASSFIGKGKVNGYTF
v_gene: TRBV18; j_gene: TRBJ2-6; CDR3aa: CASSLQSGANVLTF
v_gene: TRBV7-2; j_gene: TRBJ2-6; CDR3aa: CASSLAAGRGVSGANVLTF
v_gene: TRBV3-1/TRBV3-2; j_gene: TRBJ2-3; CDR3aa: CASSLVGIPRERGTQYF
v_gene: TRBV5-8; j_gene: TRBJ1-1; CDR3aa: CASSLAQLYSTEAFF
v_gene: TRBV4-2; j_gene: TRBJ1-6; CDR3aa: CASSQETESGDSYNSPLHF
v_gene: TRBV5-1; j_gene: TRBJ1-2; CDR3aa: CASSATGYGYTF
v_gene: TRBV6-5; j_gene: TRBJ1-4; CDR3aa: CASRSGNYNEKLFF
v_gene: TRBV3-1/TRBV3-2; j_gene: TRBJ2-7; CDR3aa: CASSQISGSLYEQYF
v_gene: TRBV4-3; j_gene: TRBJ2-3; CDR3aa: CASSQGASTDTQYF
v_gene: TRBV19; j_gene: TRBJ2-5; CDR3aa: CASSIAYTRGETQYF
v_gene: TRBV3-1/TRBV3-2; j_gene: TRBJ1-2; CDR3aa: CASSLGTGYNYGYTF
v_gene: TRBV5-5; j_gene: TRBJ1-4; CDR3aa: CASSSRGGSEKLFF